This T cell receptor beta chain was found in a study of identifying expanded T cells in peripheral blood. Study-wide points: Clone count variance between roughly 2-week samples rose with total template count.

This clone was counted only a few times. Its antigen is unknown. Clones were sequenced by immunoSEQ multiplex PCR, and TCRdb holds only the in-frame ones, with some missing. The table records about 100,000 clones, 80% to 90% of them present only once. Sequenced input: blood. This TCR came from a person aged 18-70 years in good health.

The CDR3 loop reads CASSEQGERNSPLHF. CDR3 in DNA: TGTGCCAGCAGTGAACAGGGGGAGCGGAATTCACCCCTCCACTTT. The rearrangement joins TRBV2 to TRBJ1-6, with TRBD1 matching over 7 bases. The V gene end was trimmed by 2 bases and the J gene end by 7 bases; junction bases not matched to a gene: 5. Germline CDR1 reads SNHLY; CDR2 reads FYNNEI. CDR3 length: 15 residues. The full variable domain, rest sourced from reference TRBV2 and TRBJ1-6, is EPEVTQTPSHQVTQMGQEVILRCVPISNHLYFYWYRQILGQKVEFLVSFYNNEISEKSEIFDDQFSVERPDGSNFTLKIRSTKLEDSAMYFCASSEQGERNSPLHFGNGTRLTVT.